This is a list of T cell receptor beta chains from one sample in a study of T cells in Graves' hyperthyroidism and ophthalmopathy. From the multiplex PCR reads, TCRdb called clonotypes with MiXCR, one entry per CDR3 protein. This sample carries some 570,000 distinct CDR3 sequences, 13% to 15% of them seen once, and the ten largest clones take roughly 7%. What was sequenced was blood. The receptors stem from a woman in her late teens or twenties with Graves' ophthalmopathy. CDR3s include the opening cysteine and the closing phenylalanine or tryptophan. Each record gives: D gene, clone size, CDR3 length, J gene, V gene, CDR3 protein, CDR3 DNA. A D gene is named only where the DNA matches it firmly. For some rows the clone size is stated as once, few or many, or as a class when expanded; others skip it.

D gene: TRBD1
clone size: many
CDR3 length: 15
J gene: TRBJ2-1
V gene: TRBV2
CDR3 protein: CASSEDGRGNNEQFF
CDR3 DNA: TGTGCCAGCAGTGAAGATGGCAGGGGGAACAATGAGCAGTTCTTC

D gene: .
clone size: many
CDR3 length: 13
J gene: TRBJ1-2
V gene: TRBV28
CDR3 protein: CASSFRTGYGYTF
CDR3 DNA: TGTGCCAGCAGTTTTCGTACAGGCTATGGCTACACCTTC

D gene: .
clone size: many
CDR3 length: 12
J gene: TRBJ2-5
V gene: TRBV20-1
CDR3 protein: CSAYRAGETQYF
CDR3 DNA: TGCAGTGCTTACAGGGCCGGGGAGACCCAGTACTTC

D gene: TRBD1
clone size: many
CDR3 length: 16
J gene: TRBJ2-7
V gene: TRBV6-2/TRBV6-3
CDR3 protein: CASSPRQGATHYEQYF
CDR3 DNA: TGTGCCAGCAGTCCCCGACAGGGGGCTACTCACTACGAGCAGTACTTC

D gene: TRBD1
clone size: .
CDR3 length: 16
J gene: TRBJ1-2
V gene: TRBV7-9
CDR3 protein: CASSSLTGGYNYGYTF
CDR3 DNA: TGTGCCAGCAGCTCATTGACAGGGGGATACAACTATGGCTACACCTTC

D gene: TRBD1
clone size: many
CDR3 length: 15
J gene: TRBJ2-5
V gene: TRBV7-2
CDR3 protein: CASSFTRGRAETQYF
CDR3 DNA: TGTGCCAGCAGCTTTACTAGGGGGCGGGCAGAGACCCAGTACTTC

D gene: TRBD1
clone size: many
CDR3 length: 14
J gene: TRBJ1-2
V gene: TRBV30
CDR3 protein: CAWSGAGGVYGYTF
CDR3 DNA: TGTGCCTGGAGTGGCGCAGGGGGTGTCTATGGCTACACCTTC

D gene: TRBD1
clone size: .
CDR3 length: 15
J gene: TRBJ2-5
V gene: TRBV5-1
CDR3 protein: CASSSQASGGETQYF
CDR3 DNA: TGCGCCAGCAGCTCGCAAGCCTCAGGGGGAGAGACCCAGTACTTC

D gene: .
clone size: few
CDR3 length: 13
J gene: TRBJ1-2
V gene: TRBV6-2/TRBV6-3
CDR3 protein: CASSYLTLHGYTF
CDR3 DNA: TGTGCCAGCAGTTATTTGACCCTCCACGGCTACACCTTC

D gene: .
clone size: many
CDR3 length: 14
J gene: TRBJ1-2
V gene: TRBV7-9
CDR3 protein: CASSPGGGAYGYTF
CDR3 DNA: TGTGCCAGCAGCCCCGGGGGGGGCGCCTATGGCTACACCTTC

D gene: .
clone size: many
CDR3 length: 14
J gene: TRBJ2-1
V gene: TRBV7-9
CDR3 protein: CASSRTGEYNEQFF
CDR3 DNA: TGTGCCAGCAGCAGGACTGGGGAGTACAATGAGCAGTTCTTC

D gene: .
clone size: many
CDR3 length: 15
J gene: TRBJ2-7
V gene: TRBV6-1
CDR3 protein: CASRTRTAISYEQYF
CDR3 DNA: TGTGCCAGCAGAACGAGGACAGCCATCTCCTACGAGCAGTACTTC

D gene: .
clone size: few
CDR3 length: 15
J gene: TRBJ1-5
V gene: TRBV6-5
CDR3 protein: CASSYSRAGNQPQHF
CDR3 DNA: TGTGCCAGCAGTTACAGCAGGGCTGGAAATCAGCCCCAGCATTTT

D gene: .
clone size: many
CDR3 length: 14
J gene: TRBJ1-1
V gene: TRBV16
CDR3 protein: CASSQSAGNTEAFF
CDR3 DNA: TGTGCCAGCAGCCAATCCGCAGGGAACACTGAAGCTTTCTTT

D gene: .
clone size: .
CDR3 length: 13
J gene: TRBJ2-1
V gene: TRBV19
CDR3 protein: CASSIAAGNEQFF
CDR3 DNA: TGTGCCAGTAGTATCGCGGCAGGGAATGAGCAGTTCTTC

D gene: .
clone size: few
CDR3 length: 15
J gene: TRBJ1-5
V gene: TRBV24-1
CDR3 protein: CATSAWTARNQPQHF
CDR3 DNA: TGTGCCACCAGTGCTTGGACGGCGCGCAATCAGCCCCAGCATTTT

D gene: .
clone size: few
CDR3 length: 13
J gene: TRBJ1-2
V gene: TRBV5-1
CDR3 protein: CASAGQSNYGYTF
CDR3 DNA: TGCGCCAGTGCGGGTCAGTCCAACTATGGCTACACCTTC

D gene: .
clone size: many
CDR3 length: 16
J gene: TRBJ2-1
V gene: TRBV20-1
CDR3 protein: CSALRDTLISYNEQFF
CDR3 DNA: TGCAGTGCCCTCCGGGACACCCTAATTAGCTACAATGAGCAGTTCTTC

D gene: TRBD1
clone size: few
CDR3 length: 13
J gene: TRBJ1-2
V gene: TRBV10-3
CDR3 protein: CAISQGESYGYTF
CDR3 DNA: TGTGCCATCAGTCAGGGGGAAAGCTATGGCTACACCTTC

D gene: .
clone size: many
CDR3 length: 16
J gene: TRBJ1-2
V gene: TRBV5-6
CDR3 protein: CASSFAGRGTNYGYTF
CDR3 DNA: TGTGCCAGCAGCTTCGCAGGGAGGGGGACTAACTATGGCTACACCTTC

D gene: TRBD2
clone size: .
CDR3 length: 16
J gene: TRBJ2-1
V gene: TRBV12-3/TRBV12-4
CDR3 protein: CASRLLAGSSYNEQFF
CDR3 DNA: TGTGCCAGCAGACTCCTAGCGGGCTCCTCCTACAATGAGCAGTTCTTC

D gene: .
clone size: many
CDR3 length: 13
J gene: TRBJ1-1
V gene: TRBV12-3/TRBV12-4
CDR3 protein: CASSLSAGTEAFF
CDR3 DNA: TGTGCCAGCAGTTTATCGGCGGGCACTGAAGCTTTCTTT

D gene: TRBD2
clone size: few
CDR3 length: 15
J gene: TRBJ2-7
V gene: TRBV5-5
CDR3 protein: CASSFLAGVSYEQYF
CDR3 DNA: TGTGCCAGCAGCTTTCTAGCGGGTGTCTCCTACGAGCAGTACTTC

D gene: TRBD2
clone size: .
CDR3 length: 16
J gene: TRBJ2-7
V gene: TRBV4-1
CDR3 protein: CASSQGLPSGAYEQYF
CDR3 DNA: TGCGCCAGCAGCCAAGGATTGCCTAGCGGCGCCTACGAGCAGTACTTC

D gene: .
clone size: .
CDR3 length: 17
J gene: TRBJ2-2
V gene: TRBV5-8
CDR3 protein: CASSELYGAAGSGELFF
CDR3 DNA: TGTGCCAGCAGCGAGTTGTATGGAGCCGCCGGGTCCGGGGAGCTGTTTTTT

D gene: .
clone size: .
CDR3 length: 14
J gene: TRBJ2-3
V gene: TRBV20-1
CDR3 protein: CSASGGKVISTQYF
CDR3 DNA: TGCAGTGCTAGTGGCGGGAAGGTGATCAGTACGCAGTATTTT

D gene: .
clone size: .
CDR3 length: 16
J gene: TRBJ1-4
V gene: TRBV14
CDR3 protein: CASSQVGPGLNGKLFF
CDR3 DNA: TGTGCCAGCAGCCAAGTCGGACCGGGCCTTAATGGAAAACTGTTTTTT

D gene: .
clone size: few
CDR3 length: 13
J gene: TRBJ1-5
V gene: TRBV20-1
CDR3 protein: CSAGSASNQPQHF
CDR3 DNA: TGCAGTGCCGGTTCTGCTAGCAATCAGCCCCAGCATTTT

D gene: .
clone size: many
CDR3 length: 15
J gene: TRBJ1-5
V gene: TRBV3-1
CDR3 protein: CASSQLGVSNQPQHF
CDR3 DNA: TGTGCCAGCAGCCAACTAGGGGTCAGCAATCAGCCCCAGCATTTT

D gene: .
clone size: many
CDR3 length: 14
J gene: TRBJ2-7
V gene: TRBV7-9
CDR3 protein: CASSFRDGTYEQYF
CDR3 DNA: TGTGCCAGCAGCTTCCGGGACGGCACCTACGAGCAGTACTTC

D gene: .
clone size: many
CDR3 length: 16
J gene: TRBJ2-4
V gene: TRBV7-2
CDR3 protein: CASSLALRDRRNIQYF
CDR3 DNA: TGTGCCAGCAGCTTAGCGTTACGGGATCGGAGAAACATTCAGTACTTC

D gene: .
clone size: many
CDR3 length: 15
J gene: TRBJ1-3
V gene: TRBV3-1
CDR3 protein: CASSQNQDPGDTIYF
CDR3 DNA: TGTGCCAGCAGCCAAAACCAGGACCCGGGAGACACCATATATTTT